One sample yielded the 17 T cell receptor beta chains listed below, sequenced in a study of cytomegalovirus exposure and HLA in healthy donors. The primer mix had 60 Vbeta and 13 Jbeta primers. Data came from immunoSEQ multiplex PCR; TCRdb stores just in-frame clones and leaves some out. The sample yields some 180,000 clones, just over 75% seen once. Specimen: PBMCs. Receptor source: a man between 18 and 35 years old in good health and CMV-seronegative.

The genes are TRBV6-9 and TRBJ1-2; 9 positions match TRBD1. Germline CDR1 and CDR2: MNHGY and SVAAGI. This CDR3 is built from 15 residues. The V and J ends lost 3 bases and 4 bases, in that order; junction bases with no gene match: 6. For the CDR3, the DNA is TGTGCCAGCAGTTACGCGACAGGGGGAGGCTATGGCTACACCTTC. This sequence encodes CASSYATGGGYGYTF.

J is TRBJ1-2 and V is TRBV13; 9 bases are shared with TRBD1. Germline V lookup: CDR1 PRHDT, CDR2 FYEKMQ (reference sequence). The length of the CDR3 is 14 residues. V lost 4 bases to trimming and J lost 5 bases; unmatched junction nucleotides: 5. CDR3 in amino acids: CASSSTGTGYGYTF. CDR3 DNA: TGTGCCAGCAGCTCCACCGGGACAGGGTATGGCTACACCTTC.

As DNA, the CDR3 is TGTGCCAGTAGTCGGCCACATGGGCCCTCCTACGAGCAGTACTTC. Translation gives CASSRPHGPSYEQYF. The chain carries TRBV19 and TRBJ2-7; D gene ambiguous. The CDR3 loop spans 15 amino acids. Trimming cost V 5 bases and J 0 bases, with 14 bases left between them. Germline CDR1 and CDR2: LNHDA and SQIVND (reference sequence).

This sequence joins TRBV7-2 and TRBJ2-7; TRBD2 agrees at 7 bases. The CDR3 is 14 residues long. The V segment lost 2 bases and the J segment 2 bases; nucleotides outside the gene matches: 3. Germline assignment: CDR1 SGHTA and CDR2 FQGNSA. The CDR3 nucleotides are TGTGCCAGCAGCTTAAGGCGGGGGACCTACGAGCAGTACTTC. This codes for CASSLRRGTYEQYF.

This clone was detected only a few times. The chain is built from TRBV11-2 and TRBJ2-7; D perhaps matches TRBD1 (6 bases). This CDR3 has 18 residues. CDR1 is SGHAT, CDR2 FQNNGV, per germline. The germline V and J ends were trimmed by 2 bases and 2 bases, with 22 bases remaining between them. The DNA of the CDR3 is TGTGCCAGCAGCTTACTTAACAGGGACCCCAATCGCCCCTACGAGCAGTACTTC. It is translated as CASSLLNRDPNRPYEQYF.

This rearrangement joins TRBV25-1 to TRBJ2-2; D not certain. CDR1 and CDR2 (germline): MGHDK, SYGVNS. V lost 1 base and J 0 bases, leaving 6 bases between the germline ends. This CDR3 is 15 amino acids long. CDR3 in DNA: TGTGCCAGCAGTGAATTACCGGCGAACACCGGGGAGCTGTTTTTT. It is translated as CASSELPANTGELFF.

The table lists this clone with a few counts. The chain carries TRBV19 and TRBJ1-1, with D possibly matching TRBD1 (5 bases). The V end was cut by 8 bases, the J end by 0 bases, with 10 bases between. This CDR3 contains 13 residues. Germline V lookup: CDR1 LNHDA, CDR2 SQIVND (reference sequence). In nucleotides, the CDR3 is TGTGCCAGTTTGGGGCTAATGAACACTGAAGCTTTCTTT. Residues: CASLGLMNTEAFF.

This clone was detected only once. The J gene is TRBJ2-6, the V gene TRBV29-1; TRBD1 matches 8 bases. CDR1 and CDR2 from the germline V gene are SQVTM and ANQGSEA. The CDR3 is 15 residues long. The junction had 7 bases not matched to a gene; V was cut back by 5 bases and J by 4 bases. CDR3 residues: CSVPTGVEGANVLTF. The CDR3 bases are TGCAGCGTTCCGACAGGGGTGGAGGGGGCCAACGTCCTGACTTTC.

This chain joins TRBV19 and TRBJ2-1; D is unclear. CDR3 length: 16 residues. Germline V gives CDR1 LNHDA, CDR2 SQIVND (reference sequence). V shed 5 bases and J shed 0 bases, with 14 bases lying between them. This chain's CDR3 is CASSAPYPSSYNEQFF. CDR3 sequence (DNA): TGTGCCAGTAGTGCCCCATACCCGAGCTCCTACAATGAGCAGTTCTTC.

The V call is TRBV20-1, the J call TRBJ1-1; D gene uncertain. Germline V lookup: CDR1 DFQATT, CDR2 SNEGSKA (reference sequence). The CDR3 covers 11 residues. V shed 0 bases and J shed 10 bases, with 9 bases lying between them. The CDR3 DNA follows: TGCAGTGCTAGAGATCTGGCCAGAGCTTTCTTT. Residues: CSARDLARAFF.

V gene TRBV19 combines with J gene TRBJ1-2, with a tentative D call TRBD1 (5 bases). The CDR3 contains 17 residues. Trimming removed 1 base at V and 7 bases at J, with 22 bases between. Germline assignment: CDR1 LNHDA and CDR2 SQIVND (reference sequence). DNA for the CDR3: TGTGCCAGTAGTATAGTTTCTGGCAGGGCTCGGTTAGGTGGCTACACCTTC. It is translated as CASSIVSGRARLGGYTF.

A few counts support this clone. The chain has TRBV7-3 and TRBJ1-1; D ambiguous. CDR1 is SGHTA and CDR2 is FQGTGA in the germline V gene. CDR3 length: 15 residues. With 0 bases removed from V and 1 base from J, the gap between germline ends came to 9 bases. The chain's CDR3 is CASSLTKQRNTEAFF. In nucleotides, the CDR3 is TGTGCCAGCAGCTTAACGAAACAGAGGAACACTGAAGCTTTCTTT. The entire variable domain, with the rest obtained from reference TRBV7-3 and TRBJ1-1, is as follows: GAGVSQTPSNKVTEKGKYVELRCDPISGHTALYWYRQSLGQGPEFLIYFQGTGAADDSGLPNDRFFAVRPEGSVSTLKIQRTERGDSAVYLCASSLTKQRNTEAFFGQGTRLTVV.

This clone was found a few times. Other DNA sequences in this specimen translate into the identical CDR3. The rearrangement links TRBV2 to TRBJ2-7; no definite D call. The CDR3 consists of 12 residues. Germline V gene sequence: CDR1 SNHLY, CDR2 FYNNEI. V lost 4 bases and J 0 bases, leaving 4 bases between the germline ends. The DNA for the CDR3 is TGTGCCAGCAGTGGGAGCTCCTACGAGCAGTACTTC. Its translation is CASSGSSYEQYF.

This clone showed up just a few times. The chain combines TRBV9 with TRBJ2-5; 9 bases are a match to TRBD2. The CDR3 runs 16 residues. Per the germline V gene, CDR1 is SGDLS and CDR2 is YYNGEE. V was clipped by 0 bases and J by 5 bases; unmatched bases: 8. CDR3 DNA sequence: TGTGCCAGCAGCGTAGGGGTAGCGGGAGCGGGTGAGACCCAGTACTTC. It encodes CASSVGVAGAGETQYF.

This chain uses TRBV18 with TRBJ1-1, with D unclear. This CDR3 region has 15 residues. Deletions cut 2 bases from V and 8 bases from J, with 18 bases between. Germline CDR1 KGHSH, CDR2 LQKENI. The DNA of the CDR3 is TGTGCCAGCTCACCAATCTCCACGGCGGGCGAAGAAGCTTTCTTT. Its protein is CASSPISTAGEEAFF.

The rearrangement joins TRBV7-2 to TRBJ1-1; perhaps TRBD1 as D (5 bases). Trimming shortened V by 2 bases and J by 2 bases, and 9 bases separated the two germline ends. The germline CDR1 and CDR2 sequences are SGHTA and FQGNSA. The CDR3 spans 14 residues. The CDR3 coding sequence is TGTGCCAGCAGCTTAAACAGGTTAAACACTGAAGCTTTCTTT. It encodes CASSLNRLNTEAFF.

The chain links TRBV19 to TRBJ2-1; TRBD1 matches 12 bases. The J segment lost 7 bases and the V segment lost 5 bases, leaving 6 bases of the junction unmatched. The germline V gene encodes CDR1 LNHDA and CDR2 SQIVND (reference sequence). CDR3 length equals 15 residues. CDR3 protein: CASSPWDRGRNEQFF. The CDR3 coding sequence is TGTGCCAGTAGTCCCTGGGACAGGGGGCGGAATGAGCAGTTCTTC.